One sample yielded the 22 T cell receptor beta chains listed below, sequenced in a study of siplizumab effects on memory and regulatory T cells. Data came from immunoSEQ multiplex PCR; TCRdb stores just in-frame clones and leaves some out. The sample consists of about 82,000 clones, roughly 90% of them appearing once. The sequenced sample consisted of Tregs sorted from blood. The receptor source for this set is a human donor in good health.

This sequence joins TRBV7-9 and TRBJ2-1; TRBD2 matches 8 bases. The CDR3 totals 16 residues. Trimming at V came to 2 bases and at J to 2 bases, leaving 5 bases not matched to a gene. The V gene's germline CDR1 is SEHNR and CDR2 FQNEAQ (reference sequence). CDR3 bases: TGTGCCAGCAGCTTACTGGGCGGGGGGCCCTACAATGAGCAGTTCTTC. Translated, it gives CASSLLGGGPYNEQFF.

The rearrangement links TRBV18 to TRBJ1-1; TRBD1 agrees at 8 bases. Trimming took 2 bases from V and 1 from J; bases not matched to a gene: 3. CDR3 length: 15 amino acids. Per the germline V gene, CDR1 is KGHSH and CDR2 is LQKENI. CDR3 loop: CASSPSTGGNTEAFF. CDR3 DNA sequence: TGTGCCAGCTCACCAAGTACAGGGGGGAACACTGAAGCTTTCTTT.

The chain employs TRBV9 and TRBJ1-2, with no clear D. V gave up 0 bases and J gave up 7 bases, with 13 bases separating them. Germline values: CDR1 SGDLS, CDR2 YYNGEE. There are 14 residues in the CDR3. The CDR3 nucleotides read TGTGCCAGCAGCGTAGGAACGGGCCCGGCTGGCTACACCTTC. Residues: CASSVGTGPAGYTF. Supplemented by reference TRBV9 and TRBJ1-2, the full variable domain reads DSGVTQTPKHLITATGQRVTLRCSPRSGDLSVYWYQQSLDQGLQFLIQYYNGEERAKGNILERFSAQQFPDLHSELNLSSLELGDSALYFCASSVGTGPAGYTFGSGTRLTVV.

This chain links TRBV14 with TRBJ2-3, with D unclear. The CDR3 loop spans 12 amino acids. Trimming removed 1 base at V and 9 bases at J, with 8 bases between. CDR1 is SGHDN and CDR2 is FVKESK in the germline V gene. CDR3 loop: CASSQVIQTQYF. The CDR3 DNA sequence: TGTGCCAGCAGCCAAGTTATTCAAACGCAGTATTTT.

The table lists this clone with a count of one. The V call is TRBV11-3, the J call TRBJ2-1, with unresolved D. The germline gives CDR1 SGHNT, CDR2 YENEEA. V was pared by 0 bases and J by 9 bases, with 6 bases between. This CDR3 contains 12 residues. The CDR3 sequence is CASSLDLGEQFF. In DNA, the CDR3 is TGTGCCAGCAGCTTAGATTTGGGTGAGCAGTTCTTC.

This clone is a singleton in its sample. The J gene is TRBJ1-2, the V gene TRBV28, with a possible D match to TRBD1 (6 bases). CDR3 length equals 15 residues. Between the trimmed V and J ends, which lost 5 bases and 5 bases, there was a span of 18 bases. In germline, CDR1 is MDHEN, CDR2 SYDVKM. The CDR3 spells CASSLRQAAWYGYTF. The CDR3 nucleotides read TGTGCCAGCAGTCTACGACAGGCGGCGTGGTATGGCTACACCTTC.

V and J are TRBV6-1 and TRBJ2-7; the match to TRBD1 covers 9 bases. Trimming removed 11 bases from V and 3 bases from J; junction bases left unmatched: 11. Per germline, CDR1 MNHNS and CDR2 SASEGT. CDR3 length equals 14 residues. The CDR3 DNA follows: TGTGCCTCGGATCCGGGACAGGGAATCTACGAGCAGTACTTC. Protein: CASDPGQGIYEQYF.

The rearrangement joins TRBV2 to TRBJ1-1; D uncertain. The germline V gene has CDR1 SNHLY and CDR2 FYNNEI. Trimming took 7 bases from V and 0 from J, leaving 9 bases between them. This CDR3 comprises 13 residues. The CDR3 region is CASKTDMNTEAFF. The CDR3 DNA reads TGTGCCAGCAAAACAGACATGAACACTGAAGCTTTCTTT.

The chain carries TRBV5-5 and TRBJ2-5; D assignment may be TRBD1 or TRBD2 (6 bases each). CDR1 SGHKS and CDR2 YYEKEE come from the germline V gene (reference sequence). V lost 4 bases and J lost 4, with 23 bases in between. The CDR3 is 17 amino acids. The CDR3 nucleotides are TGTGCCAGCAGCCTACGACTAGTTTCGGGACAAAGAGAGACCCAGTACTTC. This codes for CASSLRLVSGQRETQYF.

This clone was seen just once. The genes are TRBV13 and TRBJ1-3; D remains ambiguous. The CDR3 contains 13 residues. The V gene lost 3 bases and the J gene lost 7 bases, with 10 bases spanning the gap. Germline CDR1 and CDR2: PRHDT and FYEKMQ (reference sequence). CDR3 in amino acids: CASSFGRANTIYF. The CDR3 nucleotides are TGTGCCAGCAGCTTTGGTAGGGCGAACACCATATATTTT. The full variable domain, its missing parts supplied by reference TRBV13 and TRBJ1-3, is AAGVIQSPRHLIKEKRETATLKCYPIPRHDTVYWYQQGPGQDPQFLISFYEKMQSDKGSIPDRFSAQQFSDYHSELNMSSLELGDSALYFCASSFGRANTIYFGEGSWLTVV.

The V call is TRBV7-2, the J call TRBJ2-7, with 10 bases lining up with TRBD2. This CDR3 comprises 15 residues. CDR1 and CDR2 (germline): SGHTA, FQGNSA. The V and J ends lost 5 bases and 0 bases, in that order; junction bases with no gene match: 4. In DNA, the CDR3 is TGTGCCAGCAGCCCCACTAGCGGGGTCTCCTACGAGCAGTACTTC. Translating it yields CASSPTSGVSYEQYF. Complete variable domain (other parts from reference TRBV7-2 and TRBJ2-7): GAGVSQSPSNKVTEKGKDVELRCDPISGHTALYWYRQSLGQGLEFLIYFQGNSAPDKSGLPSDRFSAERTGGSVSTLTIQRTQQEDSAVYLCASSPTSGVSYEQYFGPGTRLTVT.

J is TRBJ1-6 and V is TRBV5-6; D is unclear. CDR1 and CDR2 from the germline V gene are SGHDT and YYEEEE. The ends were cut back, 4 bases at V and 0 bases at J, with 11 bases in the middle. This CDR3 comprises 16 residues. CDR3 DNA: TGTGCCAGCAGCGTGACAAAGAGCTCCTATAATTCACCCCTCCACTTT. It yields the protein CASSVTKSSYNSPLHF. Together with reference TRBV5-6 and TRBJ1-6, the CDR3 gives the full variable domain: DAGVTQSPTHLIKTRGQQVTLRCSPKSGHDTVSWYQQALGQGPQFIFQYYEEEERQRGNFPDRFSGHQFPNYSSELNVNALLLGDSALYLCASSVTKSSYNSPLHFGNGTRLTVT.

The chain joins TRBV11-1 to TRBJ1-2; maybe TRBD1 (6 bases). Trimming left V 8 bases short and J 0 bases short, with 13 bases between. Germline CDR1 is SGHAT and CDR2 is FQDESV (reference sequence). The CDR3 runs to 14 residues. The CDR3 loop reads CASSRGTSNYGYTF. DNA for the CDR3: TGTGCCAGCTCCAGGGGTACGTCTAACTATGGCTACACCTTC. The full variable domain, its missing parts supplied by reference TRBV11-1 and TRBJ1-2, is EAEVAQSPRYKITEKSQAVAFWCDPISGHATLYWYRQILGQGPELLVQFQDESVVDDSQLPKDRFSAERLKGVDSTLKIQPAELGDSAMYLCASSRGTSNYGYTFGSGTRLTVV.

This clone has a single count. V is TRBV6-5 and J is TRBJ2-6; D is unclear. Trimming stripped 5 bases from V and 0 bases from J, with 5 bases between. Germline assignment: CDR1 MNHEY and CDR2 SVGAGI. The CDR3 covers 14 residues. CDR3 coding DNA: TGTGCCAGCAGTCACCTCTCTGGGGCCAACGTCCTGACTTTC. Protein product: CASSHLSGANVLTF.

The chain has TRBV30 and TRBJ2-3, with TRBD2 as a possible D gene (6 bases). The germline V gene has CDR1 GTSNPN and CDR2 SVGIG (reference sequence). V dropped 5 bases and J dropped 2 bases, with 8 bases sitting between them. The CDR3 runs 12 residues. This chain's CDR3 is CAWGGTTDTQYF. DNA for the CDR3: TGTGCCTGGGGGGGGACCACAGATACGCAGTATTTT.

The J gene is TRBJ1-5, the V gene TRBV19; D unresolved. Germline values: CDR1 LNHDA, CDR2 SQIVND (reference sequence). V was shortened by 3 bases and J by 7 bases, with 7 bases between the two germline ends. This CDR3 is 12 amino acids long. CDR3: CASSMVRQPQHF. The CDR3 bases are TGTGCCAGTAGTATGGTCCGCCAGCCCCAGCATTTT.

The rearrangement joins TRBV5-6 to TRBJ2-7; D may be TRBD1 (5 bases). The CDR3 length is 15 residues. The V end lost 0 bases, the J end lost 0 bases, and 10 bases lay between the germline ends. CDR1 and CDR2 from the germline V gene are SGHDT and YYEEEE. The CDR3 sequence is CASSLGQGNSYEQYF. CDR3 nucleotides: TGTGCCAGCAGCTTGGGGCAGGGAAACTCCTACGAGCAGTACTTC.

The genes are TRBV19 and TRBJ1-6, with D perhaps matching TRBD1 (6 bases). The CDR3 has 15 amino acids. CDR1 is LNHDA and CDR2 is SQIVND in the germline V gene (reference sequence). Between the trimmed V and J ends, which lost 6 bases and 9 bases, there was a span of 18 bases. CDR3 nucleotide sequence: TGTGCCAGTAGCCCGGGTGGGGGCCGGGGTTCACCCCTCCACTTT. Protein product: CASSPGGGRGSPLHF. Full variable domain (remainder filled in from reference TRBV19 and TRBJ1-6): DGGITQSPKYLFRKEGQNVTLSCEQNLNHDAMYWYRQDPGQGLRLIYYSQIVNDFQKGDIAEGYSVSREKKESFPLTVTSAQKNPTAFYLCASSPGGGRGSPLHFGNGTRLTVT.

The chain recombines TRBV28 with TRBJ2-5; 7 bases are a match to TRBD1. Germline values: CDR1 MDHEN, CDR2 SYDVKM. The CDR3 has 15 residues. Unmatched junction bases numbered 9, after V lost 5 bases and J lost 3 bases. CDR3 in DNA: TGTGCCAGCAGTGCCCAGTCCACAGGGGAAGAGACCCAGTACTTC. Translation: CASSAQSTGEETQYF.

This clone was detected once. The V call is TRBV6-1, the J call TRBJ2-3; D uncertain. CDR1 and CDR2 (germline): MNHNS, SASEGT. This CDR3 has 14 amino acids. The ends were cut back, 5 bases at V and 11 bases at J, with 20 bases in the middle. CDR3 in amino acids: CASSPQDLNREQYF. The CDR3 DNA reads as TGTGCCAGCAGTCCCCAGGACCTAAACCGAGAGCAGTATTTT.

This rearrangement joins TRBV6-1 to TRBJ1-2, with D hard to call. Looked up from germline, CDR1 is MNHNS and CDR2 is SASEGT. V lost 7 bases and J 0 bases, leaving 6 bases between the germline ends. The CDR3 extends over 12 amino acids. CDR3 in amino acids: CASTVANYGYTF. The CDR3 coding sequence is TGTGCCAGCACGGTAGCTAACTATGGCTACACCTTC.

The genes are TRBV19 and TRBJ1-1, with D maybe TRBD1 (6 bases). Germline V CDR1 and CDR2: LNHDA, SQIVND (reference sequence). The CDR3 totals 15 residues. Trimming shortened V by 6 bases and J by 0 bases, and 14 bases separated the two germline ends. CDR3 bases: TGTGCCAGTAGATTAGGGGGGTCAATGAACACTGAAGCTTTCTTT. Protein product: CASRLGGSMNTEAFF.